This T cell receptor (beta chain) was sequenced for a study of T-cell memory formation after mild COVID-19. Whole-study findings and limits: Later expanders leaned CD4+, whereas day 15 to 85 contracting clones were balanced CD4/CD8.

5'RACE primed at constant segments yielded TCR alpha and TCR beta cDNA libraries bearing sample barcodes and UMIs. Each CDR3 protein gets one entry after TCRdb re-called the 5' RACE reads with MiXCR. The table includes around 200,000 distinct CDR3 sequences, about 21% detected once. The germline V gene encodes CDR1 SGHAT and CDR2 FQNNGV. V was clipped by 1 base and J by 12 bases, with 16 bases between them. The CDR3 runs 14 residues. This clonotype was observed a few times. The antigen is not known. The sample consisted of PBMCs or a T cell subset sorted from them (not recorded which). The source of this sequence is an adult woman who had mild COVID-19 (a few samples of this study predate the infection). Cell type and time point are not known. This chain joins TRBV11-2 and TRBJ2-1; TRBD1 is a possible D gene (5 bases). CDR3 region: CASSLATAQSVQFF. The CDR3 DNA sequence: TGTGCCAGCAGCTTAGCGACAGCCCAGAGCGTGCAGTTCTTC.